The rows below give T cell receptor beta chains drawn from one sample of a study of blood T cells in healthy people across ages. Each CDR3 protein gets one entry after TCRdb re-called the 5' RACE reads with MiXCR. The sample yields more than 800,000 distinct CDR3 sequences, around 26% seen once. The sample comprised blood. These receptors were taken from a woman of 80 years or more in good health. CDR3s include the opening cysteine and the closing phenylalanine or tryptophan. The D gene is left open where the match is weak. The listing skips clone size in some rows; elsewhere it reads once, few, many or a size class.

clone_size	j_call	d_call	v_call	cdr3_nt	cdr3_aa
NA	TRBJ2-1	TRBD1	TRBV20-1	TGCAGTGCAGAGGACAGGGGAATCTATAATGAGCAGTTCTTC	CSAEDRGIYNEQFF
many	TRBJ1-2	NA	TRBV6-2/TRBV6-3	TGTGCCAGCAGTTACCACGACAGGCCGGATGGCTACACCTTC	CASSYHDRPDGYTF
few	TRBJ1-1	TRBD1	TRBV25-1	TGTGCCAGCAGTGTTCGGGGGGGACAGGGGTTTCAGGCTTTCTTT	CASSVRGGQGFQAFF
many	TRBJ2-3	NA	TRBV5-1	TGCGCCACCAGCCTACAGGGAGGCGGCACAGATACGCAGTATTTT	CATSLQGGGTDTQYF
NA	TRBJ2-1	TRBD2	TRBV20-1	TGCAGTGCTAGGGGACTAGCGGGGGGGCTTGAGAATGAGCAGTTCTTC	CSARGLAGGLENEQFF
NA	TRBJ2-1	NA	TRBV6-2/TRBV6-3	TGTGCCAGCAGTCTCCATCGGATTTTCGGGACGTCCACCTACAATGAGCAGTTCTTC	CASSLHRIFGTSTYNEQFF
few	TRBJ1-2	NA	TRBV20-1	TGCAGTGCCCCGACAGTTACCTTTTATGGCTACACCTTC	CSAPTVTFYGYTF
many	TRBJ2-3	TRBD2	TRBV5-1	TGCGCCAGCAGCTTGAAGGAGTATGCAGCGGGGGGAACAGATACGCAGTATTTT	CASSLKEYAAGGTDTQYF
many	TRBJ2-1	NA	TRBV5-5	TGTGCCAGCAGCTTAGGACAGAGCTCCTACAATGAGCAGTTCTTC	CASSLGQSSYNEQFF
few	TRBJ2-6	NA	TRBV11-3	TGTGCCAGCAGCTTAAATAACAGAGACGTCCTGACTTTC	CASSLNNRDVLTF
many	TRBJ2-5	TRBD2	TRBV12-3/TRBV12-4	TGTGCCAGCAGCCCCCGTTACTGGGGGGTCCGCGGGGGAGAGACCCAGTACTTC	CASSPRYWGVRGGETQYF
many	TRBJ2-1	NA	TRBV7-6	TGTGCCAGCAGCTTGGTCGGGGTTAGCTCCTACAATGAGCAGTTCTTC	CASSLVGVSSYNEQFF
NA	TRBJ2-7	NA	TRBV7-6	TGTGCCAGCAGCCCAGGCGACAGCAAGGTCTACGAGCAGTACTTC	CASSPGDSKVYEQYF
few	TRBJ2-2	NA	TRBV6-6	TGTGCCAGCATCGATCGGGTTTCCACCGGGGAGCTGTTTTTT	CASIDRVSTGELFF
many	TRBJ2-3	TRBD1	TRBV18	TGTGCCAGCTCACCATTGCTCGGACAGGCCAGCACAGATACGCAGTATTTT	CASSPLLGQASTDTQYF
many	TRBJ2-3	NA	TRBV3-1	TGTGCCAGCAGCCAAGATGGAAGATCCAGGCGAGCAAATACGCAGTATTTT	CASSQDGRSRRANTQYF
NA	TRBJ1-2	TRBD1	TRBV20-1	TGCAGTGCTCCGCGGACAGGGGATAGGTATGGCTACACCTTC	CSAPRTGDRYGYTF
NA	TRBJ2-3	NA	TRBV20-1	TGCAGTGCTAGCGGGATTACGCTCACAGATACGCAGTATTTT	CSASGITLTDTQYF
many	TRBJ2-3	TRBD2	TRBV5-1	TGCGCCAGCCGGGACTACACAGATACGCAGTATTTT	CASRDYTDTQYF
many	TRBJ2-3	NA	TRBV7-6	TGTGCCAGCAGCCCTTCAGGGCCAGATACGCAGTATTTT	CASSPSGPDTQYF
NA	TRBJ2-7	TRBD1	TRBV29-1	TGCAGCGTTGAGGGGCAGGGGGCTTACGAGCAGTACTTC	CSVEGQGAYEQYF
NA	TRBJ2-7	NA	TRBV7-2	TGTGCCAGCAGTCCTGACCCTTCCTACGAGCAGTACTTC	CASSPDPSYEQYF